This T cell receptor (beta chain) stems from a study of blood T cell repertoires in COVID-19. Study details: Specimens from acute and convalescent COVID-19 originated in the United States, Italy and Spain. T cells, B-cell-depleted T cells, or PBMCs provided the cDNA or gDNA that served as material.

The Seattle site enrolled patients during active infection and followed them longitudinally. Measured with immunoSEQ multiplex PCR; TCRdb has only the in-frame clones, and not every one. The data show about 250,000 clones, around 91% seen once. The CDR3 loop spans 14 amino acids. CDR1 is MNHEY, CDR2 SVGAGI, per germline. V lost 5 bases and J 4 bases, leaving 14 bases between the germline ends. The sequence derives from a woman aged 60-75 years with COVID-19, enrolled during active disease. Sequenced: peripheral blood. The J gene is TRBJ1-2, the V gene TRBV6-5; weak D call: TRBD1 (5 bases). CDR3 amino acids: CASSPSDTIYGYTF. CDR3 nucleotides: TGTGCCAGCAGTCCATCGGACACCATCTATGGCTACACCTTC.